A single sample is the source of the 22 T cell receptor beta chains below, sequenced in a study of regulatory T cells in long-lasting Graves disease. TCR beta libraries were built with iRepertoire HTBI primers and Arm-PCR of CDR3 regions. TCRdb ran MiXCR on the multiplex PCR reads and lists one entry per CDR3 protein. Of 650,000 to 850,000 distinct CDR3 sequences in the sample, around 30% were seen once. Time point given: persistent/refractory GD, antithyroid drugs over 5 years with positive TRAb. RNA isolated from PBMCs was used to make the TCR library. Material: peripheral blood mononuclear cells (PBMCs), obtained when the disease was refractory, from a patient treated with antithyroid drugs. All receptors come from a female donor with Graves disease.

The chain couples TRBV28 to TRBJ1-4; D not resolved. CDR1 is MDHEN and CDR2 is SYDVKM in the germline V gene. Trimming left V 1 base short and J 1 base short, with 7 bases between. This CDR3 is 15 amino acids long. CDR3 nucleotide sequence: TGTGCCAGCAGTTTATCCAGCTTAACTAATGAAAAACTGTTTTTT. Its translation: CASSLSSLTNEKLFF.

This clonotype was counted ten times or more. CDR3 sequence reads: CASSLGGLSYEQYF. Written as DNA, the CDR3 is TGTGCCAGCAGTTTGGGCGGGCTCTCCTACGAGCAGTACTTC. The chain has TRBV12-3 or TRBV12-4 and TRBJ2-7, with a possible D match to TRBD2 (5 bases). CDR3 length: 14 residues. The V and J ends lost 3 bases and 0 bases respectively, with 9 bases between them.

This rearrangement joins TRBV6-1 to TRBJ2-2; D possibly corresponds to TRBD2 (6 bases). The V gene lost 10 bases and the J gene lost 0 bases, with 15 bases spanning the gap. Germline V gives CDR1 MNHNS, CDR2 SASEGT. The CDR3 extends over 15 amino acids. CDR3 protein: CATKDSGSNTGELFF. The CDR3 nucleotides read TGTGCCACCAAGGATAGCGGATCGAACACCGGGGAGCTGTTTTTT.

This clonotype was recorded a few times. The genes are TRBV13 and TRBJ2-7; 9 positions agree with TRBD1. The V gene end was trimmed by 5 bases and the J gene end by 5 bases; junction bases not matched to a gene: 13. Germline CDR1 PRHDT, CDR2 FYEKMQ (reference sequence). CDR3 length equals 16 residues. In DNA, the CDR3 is TGTGCCAGCAGCCCAAAGACAGGGGGTTATTCCAACGAGCAGTACTTC. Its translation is CASSPKTGGYSNEQYF.

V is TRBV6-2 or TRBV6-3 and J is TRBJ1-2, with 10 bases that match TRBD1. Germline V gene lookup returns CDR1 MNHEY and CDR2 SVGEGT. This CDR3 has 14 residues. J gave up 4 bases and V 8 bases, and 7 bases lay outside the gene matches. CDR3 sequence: CASGPGQGFYGYTF. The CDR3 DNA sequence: TGTGCCAGCGGTCCGGGACAGGGGTTCTATGGCTACACCTTC.

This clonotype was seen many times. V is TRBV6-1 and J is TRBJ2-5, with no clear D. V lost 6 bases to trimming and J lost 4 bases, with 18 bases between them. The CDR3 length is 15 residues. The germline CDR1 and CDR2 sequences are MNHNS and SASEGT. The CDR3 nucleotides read TGTGCCAGCAGCCCCGGTCCTTACCCTGCAGAGACCCAGTACTTC. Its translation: CASSPGPYPAETQYF.

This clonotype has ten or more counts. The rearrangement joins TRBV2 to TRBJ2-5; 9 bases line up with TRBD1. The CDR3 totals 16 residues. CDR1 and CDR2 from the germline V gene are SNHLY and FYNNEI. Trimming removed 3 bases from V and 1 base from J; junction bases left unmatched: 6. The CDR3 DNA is TGTGCCAGCAGTGATTGGACAGGGGCCCTCCAAGAGACCCAGTACTTC. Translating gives CASSDWTGALQETQYF. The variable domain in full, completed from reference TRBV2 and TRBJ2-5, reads EPEVTQTPSHQVTQMGQEVILRCVPISNHLYFYWYRQILGQKVEFLVSFYNNEISEKSEIFDDQFSVERPDGSNFTLKIRSTKLEDSAMYFCASSDWTGALQETQYFGPGTRLLVL.

CDR3 in DNA: TGTGCCAGCAGGGACAGGGGCACAGATACGCAGTATTTT. Encoded protein: CASRDRGTDTQYF. V is TRBV12-3 or TRBV12-4 and J is TRBJ2-3; 8 positions match TRBD1. This CDR3 has 13 residues. V was clipped by 6 bases and J by 1 base; unmatched bases: 0.

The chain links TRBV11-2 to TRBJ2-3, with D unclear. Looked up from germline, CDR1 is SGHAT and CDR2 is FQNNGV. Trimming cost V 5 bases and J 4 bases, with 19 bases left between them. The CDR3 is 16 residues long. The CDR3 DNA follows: TGTGCCAGCAGCCACCCGGCGGTTCCTGGGGCAGATACGCAGTATTTT. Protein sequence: CASSHPAVPGADTQYF.

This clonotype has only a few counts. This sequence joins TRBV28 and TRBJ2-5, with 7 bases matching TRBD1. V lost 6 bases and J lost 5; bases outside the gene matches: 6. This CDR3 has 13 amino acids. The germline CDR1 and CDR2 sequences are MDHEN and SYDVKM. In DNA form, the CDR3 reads TGTGCCAGCAGCGACAGGGTTGGCGAGACCCAGTACTTC. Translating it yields CASSDRVGETQYF.

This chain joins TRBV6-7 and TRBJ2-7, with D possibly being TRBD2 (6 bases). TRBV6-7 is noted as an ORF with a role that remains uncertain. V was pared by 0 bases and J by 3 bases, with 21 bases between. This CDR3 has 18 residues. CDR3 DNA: TGTGCCAGCAGTTACTCGAGGGCGGGACCAAGGGGAAACTACGAGCAGTACTTC. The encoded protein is CASSYSRAGPRGNYEQYF.

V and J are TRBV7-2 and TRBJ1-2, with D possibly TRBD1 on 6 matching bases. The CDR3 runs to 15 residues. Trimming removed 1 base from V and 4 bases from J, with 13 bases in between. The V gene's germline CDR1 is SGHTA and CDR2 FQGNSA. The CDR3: CASSLEGQPIYGYTF. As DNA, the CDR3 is TGTGCCAGCAGCTTAGAAGGACAGCCAATCTATGGCTACACCTTC.

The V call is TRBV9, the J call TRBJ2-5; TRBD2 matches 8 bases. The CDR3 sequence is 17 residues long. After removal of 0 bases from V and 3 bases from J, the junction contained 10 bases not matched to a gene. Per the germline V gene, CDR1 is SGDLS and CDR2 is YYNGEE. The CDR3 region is CASSVDPGGGAKETQYF. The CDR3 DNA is TGTGCCAGCAGCGTAGACCCGGGAGGGGGAGCGAAAGAGACCCAGTACTTC.

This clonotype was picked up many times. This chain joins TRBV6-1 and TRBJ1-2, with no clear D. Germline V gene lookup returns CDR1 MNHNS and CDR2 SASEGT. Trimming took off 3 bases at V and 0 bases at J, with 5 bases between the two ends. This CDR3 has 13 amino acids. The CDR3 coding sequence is TGTGCCAGCAGTGACCGACCTAACTATGGCTACACCTTC. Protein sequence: CASSDRPNYGYTF.

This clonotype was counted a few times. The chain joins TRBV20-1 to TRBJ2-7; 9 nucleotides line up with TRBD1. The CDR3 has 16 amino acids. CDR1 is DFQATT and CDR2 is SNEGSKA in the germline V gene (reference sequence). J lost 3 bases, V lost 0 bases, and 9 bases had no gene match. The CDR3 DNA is TGCAGTGCTAGAGATCGCCCCGGGACAGGGAACTACGAGCAGTACTTC. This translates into CSARDRPGTGNYEQYF.

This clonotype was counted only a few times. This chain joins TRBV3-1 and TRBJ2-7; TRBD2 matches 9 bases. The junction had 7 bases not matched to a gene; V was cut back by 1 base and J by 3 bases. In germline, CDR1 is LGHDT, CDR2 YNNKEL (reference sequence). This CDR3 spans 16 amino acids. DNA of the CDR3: TGTGCCAGCAGCCAAGGGACTAGCGCACATCTCTACGAGCAGTACTTC. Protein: CASSQGTSAHLYEQYF.

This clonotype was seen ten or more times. The CDR3 DNA reads TGTGCCATCAGTGCACGGTTGGGGACAGGGCTCCAAGAGACCCAGTACTTC. Its protein product is CAISARLGTGLQETQYF. The rearrangement links TRBV10-3 to TRBJ2-5; 9 positions match TRBD1. Germline V gene sequence: CDR1 ENHRY, CDR2 SYGVKD. V shed 4 bases, J shed 1 base, and the junction held 10 bases outside the gene matches. The CDR3 is 17 amino acids.

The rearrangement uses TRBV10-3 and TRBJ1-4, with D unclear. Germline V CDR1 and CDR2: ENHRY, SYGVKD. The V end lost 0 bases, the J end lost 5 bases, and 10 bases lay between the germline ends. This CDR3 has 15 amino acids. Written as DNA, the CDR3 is TGTGCCATCAGTGAGTCCGGAGGCAGAAATGAAAAACTGTTTTTT. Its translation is CAISESGGRNEKLFF.

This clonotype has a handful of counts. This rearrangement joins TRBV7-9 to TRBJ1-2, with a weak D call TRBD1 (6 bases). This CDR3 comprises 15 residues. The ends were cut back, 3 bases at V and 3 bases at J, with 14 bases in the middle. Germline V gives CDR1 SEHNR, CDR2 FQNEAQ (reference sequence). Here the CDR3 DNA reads TGTGCCAGCAGCTTGGTTACAGGGCTAGACTATGGCTACACCTTC. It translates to CASSLVTGLDYGYTF.

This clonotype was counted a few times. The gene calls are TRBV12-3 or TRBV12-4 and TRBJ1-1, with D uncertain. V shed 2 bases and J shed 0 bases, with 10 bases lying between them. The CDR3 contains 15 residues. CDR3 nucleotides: TGTGCCAGCAGTTTAACCCTGAGTGTGAACACTGAAGCTTTCTTT. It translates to CASSLTLSVNTEAFF.

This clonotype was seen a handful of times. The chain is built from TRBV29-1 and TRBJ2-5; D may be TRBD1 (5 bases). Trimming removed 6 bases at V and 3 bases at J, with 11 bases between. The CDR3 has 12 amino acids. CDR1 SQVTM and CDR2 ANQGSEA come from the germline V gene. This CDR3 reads CSVSTVKETQYF. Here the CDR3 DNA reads TGCAGCGTGTCGACAGTAAAAGAGACCCAGTACTTC.

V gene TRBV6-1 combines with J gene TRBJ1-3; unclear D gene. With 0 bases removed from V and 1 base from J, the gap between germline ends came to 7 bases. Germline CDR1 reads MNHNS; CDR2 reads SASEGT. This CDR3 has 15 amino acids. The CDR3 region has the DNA TGTGCCAGCAGTGAAGCCCTTGGATCTGGAAACACCATATATTTT. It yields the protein CASSEALGSGNTIYF.